Below, 21 T cell receptor beta chains from the same sample are listed, as sequenced in a study of shared clonotypes between healthy human individuals. CD45RO negativity and positive selection for CCR7 defined naive CD8 cells, a population that excluded terminally differentiated effector memory CD45RA+ cells. Produced via immunoSEQ multiplex PCR; TCRdb's table is partial and in-frame only. The data show approximately 2,200,000 clones, with approximately 94% seen just once and more than 1.5% held by the top ten. The source material was naive CD8+ T cells from PBMCs. All receptors come from a young man in good health. Some clones in this sample may be carry-over from other donors' samples.

The V call is TRBV28, the J call TRBJ1-2; 10 nucleotides align to TRBD1. Germline CDR1 is MDHEN and CDR2 is SYDVKM. V dropped 6 bases and J dropped 0; count of bases not matched to a gene: 7. The CDR3 contains 16 residues. The CDR3 loop reads CASSLGTGEANYGYTF. The CDR3 DNA sequence: TGTGCCAGCAGCCTAGGGACAGGGGAAGCTAACTATGGCTACACCTTC.

The chain has TRBV10-3 and TRBJ2-3; the match to TRBD2 covers 9 bases. The CDR3 is made up of 16 amino acids. Germline V gene lookup returns CDR1 ENHRY and CDR2 SYGVKD. V dropped 3 bases and J dropped 0; count of bases not matched to a gene: 4. This CDR3 is CAISEGAGGSTDTQYF. In nucleotides, the CDR3 is TGTGCCATCAGTGAAGGAGCGGGAGGCAGCACAGATACGCAGTATTTT.

Only one count was recorded for this clone. The J gene is TRBJ1-1, the V gene TRBV5-5; 10 bases map to TRBD1. CDR1 and CDR2 (germline): SGHKS, YYEKEE (reference sequence). V lost 4 bases and J lost 2; bases outside the gene matches: 11. CDR3 length equals 17 residues. This CDR3 is CASSPPGQGHENTEAFF. DNA of the CDR3: TGTGCCAGCAGCCCGCCGGGACAGGGGCATGAAAACACTGAAGCTTTCTTT. The whole variable domain, remainder taken from reference TRBV5-5 and TRBJ1-1, is DAGVTQSPTHLIKTRGQQVTLRCSPISGHKSVSWYQQVLGQGPQFIFQYYEKEERGRGNFPDRFSARQFPNYSSELNVNALLLGDSALYLCASSPPGQGHENTEAFFGQGTRLTVV.

The chain recombines TRBV4-1 with TRBJ2-1; D ambiguous. The V end was cut by 6 bases, the J end by 4 bases, with 22 bases between. The CDR3 has 17 amino acids. Germline V lookup: CDR1 MGHRA, CDR2 YSYEKL. The CDR3 loop reads CASSRTLAINQYNEQFF. CDR3 coding DNA: TGCGCCAGCAGTCGCACGTTAGCCATCAATCAGTACAATGAGCAGTTCTTC.

V and J are TRBV19 and TRBJ2-7; 8 bases align to TRBD1. The CDR3 is 15 amino acids. The J segment lost 4 bases and the V segment lost 0 bases, leaving 5 bases of the junction unmatched. Germline V gives CDR1 LNHDA, CDR2 SQIVND (reference sequence). CDR3 sequence reads: CASSIERTGMYEQYF. The CDR3 nucleotides are TGTGCCAGTAGTATAGAAAGGACAGGGATGTACGAGCAGTACTTC.

The chain has TRBV7-9 and TRBJ2-6, with D tentatively TRBD2 (5 bases). This CDR3 is 14 amino acids long. Germline values: CDR1 SEHNR, CDR2 FQNEAQ (reference sequence). V gave up 6 bases and J gave up 0 bases, with 6 bases separating them. The CDR3 sequence is CASSRDSGANVLTF. CDR3 in DNA: TGTGCCAGCAGTCGGGACTCTGGGGCCAACGTCCTGACTTTC.

The chain recombines TRBV25-1 with TRBJ1-4, with 8 bases identical to TRBD1. J gave up 7 bases and V 6 bases, and 10 bases lay outside the gene matches. Germline-derived CDR1 and CDR2 are MGHDK and SYGVNS. The CDR3 is 15 residues long. CDR3 sequence reads: CASSGLDREGEKLFF. As DNA, the CDR3 is TGTGCCAGCAGCGGATTGGACAGGGAAGGTGAAAAACTGTTTTTT.

The chain employs TRBV27 and TRBJ2-1; the match to TRBD2 covers 11 bases. The CDR3 is 15 residues long. The germline gives CDR1 MNHEY, CDR2 SMNVEV (reference sequence). V lost 5 bases to trimming and J lost 8 bases; unmatched junction nucleotides: 8. The CDR3 reads CASSPTSGSVHEQFF. CDR3 DNA: TGTGCCAGCAGTCCAACTAGCGGGAGCGTCCATGAGCAGTTCTTC.

This rearrangement joins TRBV6-5 to TRBJ2-2, with TRBD1 as a possible D gene (5 bases). The CDR3 covers 12 residues. Trimming cost V 2 bases and J 10 bases, with 8 bases left between them. CDR1 is MNHEY, CDR2 SVGAGI, per germline. As DNA, the CDR3 is TGTGCCAGCAGTTACGGGGCAGAGGAGCTGTTTTTT. Translated, it gives CASSYGAEELFF.

The V gene is TRBV28, the J gene TRBJ2-1, with a possible D match to TRBD2 (5 bases). Germline-derived CDR1 and CDR2 are MDHEN and SYDVKM. V was shortened by 5 bases and J by 2 bases, with 13 bases between the two germline ends. This CDR3 comprises 15 residues. CDR3 in DNA: TGTGCCAGCAGTGCCCCGTTGGAGGCCTACAATGAGCAGTTCTTC. As protein: CASSAPLEAYNEQFF.

CDR3 sequence: CAWVGASSYEQYF. The CDR3 DNA reads as TGTGCCTGGGTCGGGGCTAGCTCCTACGAGCAGTACTTC. J is TRBJ2-7 and V is TRBV30; D could derive from TRBD1 or TRBD2 (5 bases each). Germline V gene sequence: CDR1 GTSNPN, CDR2 SVGIG (reference sequence). CDR3 length: 13 residues. V was clipped by 5 bases and J by 0 bases, with 11 bases between them.

The rearrangement uses TRBV27 and TRBJ2-3; D unclear. Germline loops: CDR1 MNHEY, CDR2 SMNVEV (reference sequence). The V end was cut by 2 bases, the J end by 2 bases, with 14 bases between. The length of the CDR3 is 16 residues. CDR3: CASSLASSALTDTQYF. In nucleotides, the CDR3 is TGTGCCAGCAGTTTAGCATCAAGCGCGCTCACAGATACGCAGTATTTT.

The DNA for the CDR3 is TGTGCCAGCAGCTTAGTGGGGGGCGGTGAAGCTTTCTTT. Encoded protein: CASSLVGGGEAFF. V usage is TRBV7-9 and J usage is TRBJ1-1; possible D gene TRBD1, 6 bases. Germline CDR1 reads SEHNR; CDR2 reads FQNEAQ (reference sequence). The ends were cut back, 1 base at V and 7 bases at J, with 10 bases in the middle. CDR3 length equals 13 residues.

V and J are TRBV4-2 and TRBJ2-5; no clear D. CDR1 and CDR2 (germline): LGHNA, YNFKEQ. V shed 4 bases and J shed 1 base, with 10 bases lying between them. There are 14 residues in the CDR3. The CDR3 here is CASSPRNFQETQYF. CDR3 DNA sequence: TGTGCCAGCAGCCCCCGGAATTTCCAAGAGACCCAGTACTTC.

The chain uses TRBV9 and TRBJ2-7; TRBD2 agrees at 8 bases. The germline CDR1 and CDR2 sequences are SGDLS and YYNGEE. J was trimmed by 7 bases and V by 4 bases; bases with no gene match: 16. The CDR3 consists of 16 residues. This chain's CDR3 is CASSPQSGSTTYEQYF. For the CDR3, the DNA is TGTGCCAGCAGCCCCCAAAGCGGGAGTACCACGTATGAGCAGTACTTC. The full variable domain, its missing parts supplied by reference TRBV9 and TRBJ2-7, is DSGVTQTPKHLITATGQRVTLRCSPRSGDLSVYWYQQSLDQGLQFLIQYYNGEERAKGNILERFSAQQFPDLHSELNLSSLELGDSALYFCASSPQSGSTTYEQYFGPGTRLTVT.

This chain links TRBV4-2 with TRBJ2-7; TRBD2 matches at 10 bases. CDR1 and CDR2 from the germline V gene are LGHNA and YNFKEQ. Unmatched junction bases numbered 9, after V lost 0 bases and J lost 7 bases. This CDR3 has 16 amino acids. The DNA of the CDR3 is TGTGCCAGCAGCCAAGATCAACTAGCGGGAAGAGGAGAGCAGTACTTC. This translates into CASSQDQLAGRGEQYF.

This rearrangement joins TRBV27 to TRBJ2-2; no reliable D call. CDR1 is MNHEY, CDR2 SMNVEV, per germline (reference sequence). This CDR3 has 19 residues. V shed 1 base and J shed 6 bases, with 24 bases lying between them. CDR3 nucleotide sequence: TGTGCCAGCAGTTTATATATCCCGACGCGCACACCGGGCTCCGGGGAGCTGTTTTTT. Translated, it gives CASSLYIPTRTPGSGELFF.

The CDR3 region is CATGGQGGYTF. The CDR3 bases are TGTGCCACAGGGGGGCAGGGTGGCTACACCTTC. V is TRBV15 and J is TRBJ1-2; the D gene is possibly TRBD1 (6 bases). The CDR3 has 11 amino acids. The V end lost 9 bases, the J end lost 7 bases, and 12 bases lay between the germline ends. Germline V gene sequence: CDR1 LNHNV, CDR2 YYDKDF (reference sequence).

The chain couples TRBV28 to TRBJ1-1; D is possibly TRBD1 (5 bases). CDR3 length: 15 residues. Germline V gene lookup returns CDR1 MDHEN and CDR2 SYDVKM. The V gene lost 10 bases and the J gene lost 5 bases, with 23 bases spanning the gap. CDR3 DNA: TGTGCCACCTACCGCACCAGCGGAGGGGAAACTGAAGCTTTCTTT. Translated: CATYRTSGGETEAFF.

This clone was picked up one time. The chain couples TRBV7-3 to TRBJ2-5; D is ambiguous. Germline CDR1 and CDR2: SGHTA and FQGTGA. The CDR3 sequence is 13 residues long. Trimming removed 5 bases at V and 3 bases at J, with 10 bases between. CDR3 in amino acids: CASSPTEKETQYF. The DNA of the CDR3 is TGTGCCAGCAGCCCAACAGAAAAAGAGACCCAGTACTTC.

V is TRBV28 and J is TRBJ2-5; 9 bases are a match to TRBD2. Germline loops: CDR1 MDHEN, CDR2 SYDVKM. The CDR3 is made up of 16 amino acids. With V trimmed by 2 bases and J by 4 bases, 8 bases remained unmatched. The CDR3 spells CASSLRAGGAPETQYF. As DNA, the CDR3 is TGTGCCAGCAGTTTACGAGCGGGAGGTGCGCCAGAGACCCAGTACTTC.